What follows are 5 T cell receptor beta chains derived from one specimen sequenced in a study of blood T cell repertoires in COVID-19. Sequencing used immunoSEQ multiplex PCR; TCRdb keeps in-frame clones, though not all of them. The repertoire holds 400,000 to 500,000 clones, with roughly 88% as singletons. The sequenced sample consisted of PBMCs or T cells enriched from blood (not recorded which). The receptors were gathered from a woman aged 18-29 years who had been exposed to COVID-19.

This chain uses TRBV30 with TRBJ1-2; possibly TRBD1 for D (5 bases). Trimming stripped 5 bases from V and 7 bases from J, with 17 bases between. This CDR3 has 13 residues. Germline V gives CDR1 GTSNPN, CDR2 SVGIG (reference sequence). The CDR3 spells CAWDDRRYGGYTF. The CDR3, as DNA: TGTGCCTGGGATGACAGAAGGTATGGTGGCTACACCTTC.

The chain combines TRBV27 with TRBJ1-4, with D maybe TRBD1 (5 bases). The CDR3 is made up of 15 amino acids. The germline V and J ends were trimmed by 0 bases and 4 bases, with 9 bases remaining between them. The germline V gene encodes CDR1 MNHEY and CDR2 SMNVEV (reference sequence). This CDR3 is CASSLSDRGNEKLFF. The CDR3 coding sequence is TGTGCCAGCAGTTTATCGGATAGGGGTAATGAAAAACTGTTTTTT. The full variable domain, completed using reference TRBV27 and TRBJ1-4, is EAQVTQNPRYLITVTGKKLTVTCSQNMNHEYMSWYRQDPGLGLRQIYYSMNVEVTDKGDVPEGYKVSRKEKRNFPLILESPSPNQTSLYFCASSLSDRGNEKLFFGSGTQLSVL.

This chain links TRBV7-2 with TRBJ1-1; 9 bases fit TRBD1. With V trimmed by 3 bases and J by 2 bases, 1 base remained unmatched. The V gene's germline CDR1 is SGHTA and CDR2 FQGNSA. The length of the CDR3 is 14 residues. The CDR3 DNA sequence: TGTGCCAGCAGCTTCACAGGGGGCAACACTGAAGCTTTCTTT. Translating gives CASSFTGGNTEAFF. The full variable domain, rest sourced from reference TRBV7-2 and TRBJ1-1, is GAGVSQSPSNKVTEKGKDVELRCDPISGHTALYWYRQSLGQGLEFLIYFQGNSAPDKSGLPSDRFSAERTGGSVSTLTIQRTQQEDSAVYLCASSFTGGNTEAFFGQGTRLTVV.

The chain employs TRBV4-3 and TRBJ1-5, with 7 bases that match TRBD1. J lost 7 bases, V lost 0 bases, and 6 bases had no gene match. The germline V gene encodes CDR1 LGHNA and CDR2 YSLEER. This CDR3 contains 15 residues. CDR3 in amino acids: CASSQDSVRGQPQHF. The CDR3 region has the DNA TGCGCCAGCAGCCAAGATTCGGTCAGGGGGCAGCCCCAGCATTTT.

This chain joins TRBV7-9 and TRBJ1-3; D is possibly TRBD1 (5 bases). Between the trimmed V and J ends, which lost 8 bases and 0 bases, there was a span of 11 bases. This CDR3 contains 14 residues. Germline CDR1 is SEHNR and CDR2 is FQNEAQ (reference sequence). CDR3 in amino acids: CASPQGSSGNTIYF. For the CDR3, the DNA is TGTGCCAGCCCGCAGGGAAGCTCTGGAAACACCATATATTTT.